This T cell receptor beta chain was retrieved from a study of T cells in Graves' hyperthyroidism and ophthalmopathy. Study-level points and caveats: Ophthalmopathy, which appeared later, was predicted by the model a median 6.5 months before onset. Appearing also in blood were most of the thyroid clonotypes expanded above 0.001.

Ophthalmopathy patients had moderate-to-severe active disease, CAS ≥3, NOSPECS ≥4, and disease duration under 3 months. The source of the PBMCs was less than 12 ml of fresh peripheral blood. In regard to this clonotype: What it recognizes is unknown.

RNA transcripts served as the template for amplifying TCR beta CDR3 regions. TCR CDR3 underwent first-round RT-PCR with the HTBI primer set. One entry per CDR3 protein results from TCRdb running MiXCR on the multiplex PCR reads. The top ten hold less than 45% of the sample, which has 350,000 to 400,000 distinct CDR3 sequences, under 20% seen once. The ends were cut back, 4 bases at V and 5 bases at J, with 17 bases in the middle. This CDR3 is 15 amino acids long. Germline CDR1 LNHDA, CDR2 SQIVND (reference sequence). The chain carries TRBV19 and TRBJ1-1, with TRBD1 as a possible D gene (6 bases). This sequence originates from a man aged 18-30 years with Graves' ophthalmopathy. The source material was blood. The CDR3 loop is CASSSLTGWSTEAFF. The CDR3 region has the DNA TGTGCCAGTAGTAGTTTGACAGGATGGAGTACTGAAGCTTTCTTT.